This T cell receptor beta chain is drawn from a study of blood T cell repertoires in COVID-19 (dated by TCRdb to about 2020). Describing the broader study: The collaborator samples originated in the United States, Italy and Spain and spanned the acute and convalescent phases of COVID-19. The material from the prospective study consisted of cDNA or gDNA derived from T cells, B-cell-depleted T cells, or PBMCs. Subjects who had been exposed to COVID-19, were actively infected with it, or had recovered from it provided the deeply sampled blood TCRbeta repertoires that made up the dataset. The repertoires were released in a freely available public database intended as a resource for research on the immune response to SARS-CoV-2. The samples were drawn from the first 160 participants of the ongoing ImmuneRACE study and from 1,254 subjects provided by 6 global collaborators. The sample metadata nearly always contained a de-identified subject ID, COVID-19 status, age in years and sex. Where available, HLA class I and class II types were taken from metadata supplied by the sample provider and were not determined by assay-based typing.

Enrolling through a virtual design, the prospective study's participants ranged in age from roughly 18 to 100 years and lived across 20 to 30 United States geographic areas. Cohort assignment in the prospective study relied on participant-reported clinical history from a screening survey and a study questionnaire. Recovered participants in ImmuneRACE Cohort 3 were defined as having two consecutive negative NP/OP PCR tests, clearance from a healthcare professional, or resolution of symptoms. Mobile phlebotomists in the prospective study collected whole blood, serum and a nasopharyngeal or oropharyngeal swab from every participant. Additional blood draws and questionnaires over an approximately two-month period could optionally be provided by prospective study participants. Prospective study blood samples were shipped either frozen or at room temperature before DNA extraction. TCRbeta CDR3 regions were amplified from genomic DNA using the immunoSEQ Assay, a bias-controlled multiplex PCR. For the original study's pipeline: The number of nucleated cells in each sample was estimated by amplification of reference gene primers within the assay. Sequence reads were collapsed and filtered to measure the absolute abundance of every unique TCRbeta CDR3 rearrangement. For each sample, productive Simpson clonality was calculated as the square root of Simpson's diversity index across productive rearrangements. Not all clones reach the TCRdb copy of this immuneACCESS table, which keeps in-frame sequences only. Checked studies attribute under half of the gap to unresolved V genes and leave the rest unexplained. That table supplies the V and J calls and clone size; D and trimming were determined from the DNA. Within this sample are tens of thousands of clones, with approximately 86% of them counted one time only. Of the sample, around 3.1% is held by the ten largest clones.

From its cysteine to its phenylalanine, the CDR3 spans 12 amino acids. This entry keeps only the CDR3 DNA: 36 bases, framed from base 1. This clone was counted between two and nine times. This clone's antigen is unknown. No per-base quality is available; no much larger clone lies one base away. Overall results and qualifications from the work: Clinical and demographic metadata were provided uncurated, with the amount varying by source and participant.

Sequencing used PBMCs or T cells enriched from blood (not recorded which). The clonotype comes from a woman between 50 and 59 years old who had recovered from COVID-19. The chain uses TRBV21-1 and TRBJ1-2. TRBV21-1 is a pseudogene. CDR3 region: CASSRGNDGYTF. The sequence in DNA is TGTGCCAGCAGCAGAGGGAACGATGGCTACACCTTC.